This entry concerns a single T cell receptor (beta chain). Its antigen is still unknown. This CDR3 region has 15 residues. Germline CDR1 LNHDA, CDR2 SQIVND (reference sequence). Trimming at V came to 3 bases and at J to 4 bases, leaving 4 bases not matched to a gene. Every bit of the isolated RNA underwent reverse transcription, so sequencing read expressed TCRB transcripts. Only in-frame clones appear in the TCRdb table, and some are missing; sequencing was by immunoSEQ multiplex PCR. Here the sample spans 450,000 or so clones, about an eighth being singletons. The data originate from a study of beta chain features in type 1 diabetes. As for the study in general: The examined sorted cells totaled around 100 million across samples.

Study results and caveats: Naive, central memory and regulatory TCRB repertoires appeared more similar among patients than healthy donors. There were fewer insertions and more deletions at the VDJ junctions of type 1 diabetes patients. An over-representation of cells with high TCR expression could result from cDNA sequencing.

The receptor was derived from a woman younger than 30 in good health. Specimen: naive CD4+ T cells from blood. This chain connects TRBV19 to TRBJ2-1; TRBD1 matches 9 bases. The CDR3 DNA reads as TGTGCCAGTAGTATCAGGGACAGGGCATACAATGAGCAGTTCTTC. Amino acid sequence: CASSIRDRAYNEQFF. Using reference TRBV19 and TRBJ2-1 for the parts outside the CDR3, the full variable domain is DGGITQSPKYLFRKEGQNVTLSCEQNLNHDAMYWYRQDPGQGLRLIYYSQIVNDFQKGDIAEGYSVSREKKESFPLTVTSAQKNPTAFYLCASSIRDRAYNEQFFGPGTRLTVL.